A single sample is the source of the 27 T cell receptor beta chains below, sequenced in a study of CD8 T cells in Susac syndrome. Reverse transcription used roughly 0.45 to 1 ug RNA and random hexamers. One entry per CDR3 protein results from TCRdb running MiXCR on the immunoSEQ multiplex PCR reads. The sample lists some 70,000 distinct CDR3 sequences, approximately 94% occurring once. Sequencing was carried out using CD8+ T cells from PBMCs. Receptors originate from a human donor with multiple sclerosis.

The chain recombines TRBV24-1 with TRBJ2-1; 9 bases match TRBD2. V was pared by 3 bases and J by 10 bases, with 21 bases of the junction left unmatched. CDR3 length: 19 residues. Germline-derived CDR1 and CDR2 are KGHDR and SFDVKD. CDR3 nucleotides: TGTGCCACCAGTGATACCTCCACCCTCGGCGGGAGGGCTCTTCGGGAGCAGTTCTTC. This gives the protein CATSDTSTLGGRALREQFF.

The CDR3: CATSRDRGAGEQFF. CDR3 DNA sequence: TGTGCCACCAGCAGAGACAGGGGGGCAGGTGAGCAGTTCTTC. The chain is built from TRBV15 and TRBJ2-1; tentative D call: TRBD1 (7 bases). V was trimmed by 0 bases and J by 9 bases, leaving 12 bases between them. The CDR3 runs to 14 residues. CDR1 LNHNV and CDR2 YYDKDF come from the germline V gene (reference sequence).

The chain has TRBV12-3 or TRBV12-4 and TRBJ2-5; perhaps TRBD1 as D (5 bases). Trimming pared 5 bases from V and 2 bases from J, leaving 6 bases between. The CDR3 is 12 residues long. The CDR3 spells CASSQGQETQYF. Here the CDR3 DNA reads TGTGCCAGCAGTCAGGGTCAAGAGACCCAGTACTTC.

The rearrangement links TRBV28 to TRBJ2-5, with D perhaps matching TRBD1 or TRBD2 (5 bases each). The CDR3 is 13 amino acids. Germline V gene data show CDR1 as MDHEN and CDR2 as SYDVKM. With 6 bases removed from V and 5 bases from J, the gap between germline ends came to 13 bases. CDR3 amino acids: CASSAGTLETQYF. DNA of the CDR3: TGTGCCAGCAGCGCCGGGACCCTGGAGACCCAGTACTTC.

The chain joins TRBV7-9 to TRBJ2-1, with 10 bases matching TRBD1. CDR1 is SEHNR and CDR2 is FQNEAQ in the germline V gene (reference sequence). V shed 1 base and J 7 bases; nucleotides not matched to a gene: 4. The CDR3 has 15 amino acids. As DNA, the CDR3 is TGTGCCAGCAGCTTAGGGGGACAGGGGAATAATGAGCAGTTCTTC. It encodes CASSLGGQGNNEQFF.

The chain uses TRBV2 and TRBJ2-5; D remains ambiguous. V was trimmed by 5 bases and J by 5 bases, leaving 21 bases between them. Germline-derived CDR1 and CDR2 are SNHLY and FYNNEI. This CDR3 has 16 amino acids. The CDR3 spells CASSRNRGPRNETQYF. The CDR3 DNA is TGTGCCAGCAGTAGGAACCGTGGCCCCAGGAATGAGACCCAGTACTTC.

As to this clonotype: The junction shows a germline mismatch at one end, possibly a read error. This chain links TRBV4-3 with TRBJ1-2; D may be TRBD1 (5 bases). Germline V lookup: CDR1 LGHNA, CDR2 YSLEER. The CDR3 contains 15 residues. CDR3: CASSQDRPVNGQMAF. CDR3 nucleotide sequence: TGCGCCAGCAGCCAAGATCGGCCAGTTAATGGACAAATGGCCTTC.

The chain recombines TRBV11-2 with TRBJ2-2; 12 bases are a match to TRBD2. V was pared by 1 base and J by 1 base, with 10 bases of the junction left unmatched. Per the germline V gene, CDR1 is SGHAT and CDR2 is FQNNGV. The CDR3 is 20 residues long. DNA of the CDR3: TGTGCCAGCAGCTTAGGTCCAGTGACTAGCGGGAGCATGAACACCGGGGAGCTGTTTTTT. It specifies CASSLGPVTSGSMNTGELFF.

This chain connects TRBV30 to TRBJ2-1, with D tentatively TRBD2 (5 bases). This CDR3 spans 14 amino acids. From germline, CDR1 is GTSNPN and CDR2 SVGIG (reference sequence). The ends were cut back, 3 bases at V and 0 bases at J, with 9 bases in the middle. CDR3 bases: TGTGCCTGGAGCACGGGAAGCTCCTACAATGAGCAGTTCTTC. As protein: CAWSTGSSYNEQFF. The full variable domain, in which reference TRBV30 and TRBJ2-1 provide the parts outside the CDR3, is SQTIHQWPATLVQPVGSPLSLECTVEGTSNPNLYWYRQAAGRGLQLLFYSVGIGQISSEVPQNLSASRPQDRQFILSSKKLLLSDSGFYLCAWSTGSSYNEQFFGPGTRLTVL.

V gene TRBV13 combines with J gene TRBJ2-5; D may be TRBD2 (5 bases). This CDR3 is 14 amino acids long. The V end lost 0 bases, the J end lost 5 bases, and 10 bases lay between the germline ends. Germline lookup yields CDR1 PRHDT and CDR2 FYEKMQ (reference sequence). The CDR3 protein is CASSLGLPSETQYF. CDR3 nucleotide sequence: TGTGCCAGCAGCTTAGGACTCCCTAGCGAGACCCAGTACTTC.

The J gene is TRBJ2-7, the V gene TRBV7-9, with D tentatively TRBD2 (6 bases). There are 16 residues in the CDR3. Germline V gene sequence: CDR1 SEHNR, CDR2 FQNEAQ (reference sequence). V dropped 4 bases and J dropped 6 bases, with 22 bases sitting between them. The CDR3 protein is CASSSRAVRGDREQYF. In DNA form, the CDR3 reads TGTGCCAGCAGCTCCCGTGCCGTGCGGGGAGATCGCGAGCAGTACTTC.

This chain connects TRBV19 to TRBJ1-2; 8 bases fit TRBD1. Germline CDR1 reads LNHDA; CDR2 reads SQIVND (reference sequence). With V trimmed by 6 bases and J by 1 base, 13 bases remained unmatched. CDR3 length equals 17 residues. The CDR3 nucleotides read TGTGCCAGTAGCCCCGGCGGGACAGGCCTCAATAACTATGGCTACACCTTC. Its translation is CASSPGGTGLNNYGYTF.

The chain joins TRBV19 to TRBJ2-7, with D perhaps TRBD2 (7 bases). V shed 5 bases and J shed 3 bases, with 17 bases lying between them. CDR3 length equals 15 residues. CDR1 LNHDA and CDR2 SQIVND come from the germline V gene (reference sequence). The CDR3 is CASSPLQGGGYEQYF. The CDR3 nucleotides read TGTGCCAGTAGTCCCCTACAGGGAGGGGGCTACGAGCAGTACTTC. The full variable domain, its missing parts supplied by reference TRBV19 and TRBJ2-7, is DGGITQSPKYLFRKEGQNVTLSCEQNLNHDAMYWYRQDPGQGLRLIYYSQIVNDFQKGDIAEGYSVSREKKESFPLTVTSAQKNPTAFYLCASSPLQGGGYEQYFGPGTRLTVT.

This clonotype has only one observation. The chain is built from TRBV25-1 and TRBJ1-1; no clear D gene. CDR1 and CDR2 (germline): MGHDK, SYGVNS. There are 11 residues in the CDR3. The V gene lost 2 bases and the J gene lost 8 bases, with 6 bases spanning the gap. The CDR3 DNA sequence: TGTGCCAGCAGTGAAAGCTGGGAAGCTTTCTTT. Its protein is CASSESWEAFF.

DNA of the CDR3: TGTGCCAGCAGCTTAAGGACAGGGCCTTACTATGGCTACACCTTC. It translates to CASSLRTGPYYGYTF. The chain employs TRBV7-3 and TRBJ1-2, with 8 positions matching TRBD1. Germline trimming cut 1 base from V and 3 bases from J; bases unmatched to any gene: 4. This CDR3 is built from 15 residues. Germline V gives CDR1 SGHTA, CDR2 FQGTGA.

The chain has TRBV9 and TRBJ2-7; D not certain. Per the germline V gene, CDR1 is SGDLS and CDR2 is YYNGEE. This CDR3 is 15 amino acids long. The V and J ends lost 0 bases and 1 base respectively, with 11 bases between them. The CDR3 nucleotides are TGTGCCAGCAGCGTAGGGGCCTCGGCTTCCTACGAGCAGTACTTC. Protein: CASSVGASASYEQYF.

V is TRBV3-1 and J is TRBJ2-1; 7 bases fit TRBD1. Germline loops: CDR1 LGHDT, CDR2 YNNKEL (reference sequence). The junction had 8 bases not matched to a gene; V was cut back by 3 bases and J by 6 bases. This CDR3 comprises 15 residues. CDR3 nucleotide sequence: TGTGCCAGCAGCCATGACAGGGCGAAGGGCAATGAGCAGTTCTTC. This codes for CASSHDRAKGNEQFF.

The chain links TRBV19 to TRBJ2-7, with 9 positions matching TRBD1. Germline values: CDR1 LNHDA, CDR2 SQIVND (reference sequence). The CDR3 is made up of 16 amino acids. Trimming took 5 bases from V and 4 from J; bases not matched to a gene: 12. Here the CDR3 DNA reads TGTGCCAGTAGTGGACCCGGACAGGGGCCGAAATACGAGCAGTACTTC. It yields the protein CASSGPGQGPKYEQYF.

The chain couples TRBV27 to TRBJ2-7; a possible D gene is TRBD2 (5 bases). Trimming took off 4 bases at V and 4 bases at J, with 11 bases between the two ends. The CDR3 sequence is 13 residues long. Germline lookup yields CDR1 MNHEY and CDR2 SMNVEV (reference sequence). CDR3 nucleotides: TGTGCCAGCAGTTCCAGCGGAACTTACGAGCAGTACTTC. Encoded protein: CASSSSGTYEQYF.

V usage is TRBV4-1 and J usage is TRBJ1-3; 7 positions match TRBD1. Germline CDR1 reads MGHRA; CDR2 reads YSYEKL. The V gene end was trimmed by 4 bases and the J gene end by 0 bases; junction bases not matched to a gene: 3. The CDR3 is 15 residues long. CDR3 sequence (DNA): TGCGCCAGCAGCCCTTGGGACAGCTCTGGAAACACCATATATTTT. Translated: CASSPWDSSGNTIYF.

The V call is TRBV30, the J call TRBJ1-1, with D hard to call. Germline CDR1 and CDR2: GTSNPN and SVGIG (reference sequence). The ends were cut back, 0 bases at V and 1 base at J, with 3 bases in the middle. CDR3 length: 12 amino acids. The CDR3 bases are TGTGCCTGGAGTGTTGGGAACACTGAAGCTTTCTTT. Protein sequence: CAWSVGNTEAFF.

The V and J genes are TRBV12-3 or TRBV12-4 and TRBJ2-7; D unresolved. The germline V and J ends were trimmed by 1 base and 1 base, with 8 bases remaining between them. The CDR3 consists of 14 residues. CDR3: CASSLGTISYEQYF. The DNA of the CDR3 is TGTGCCAGCAGTTTAGGTACAATTTCCTACGAGCAGTACTTC.

This clonotype was detected only once. This chain links TRBV4-1 with TRBJ1-1; D remains unclear. V lost 0 bases and J lost 5, with 10 bases in between. The CDR3 has 14 amino acids. Germline V gene data show CDR1 as MGHRA and CDR2 as YSYEKL. The CDR3 coding sequence is TGCGCCAGCAGCCAAGATCAACAACCGACTGAAGCTTTCTTT. Its protein is CASSQDQQPTEAFF.

J is TRBJ1-1 and V is TRBV7-9; D gene ambiguous. Germline V lookup: CDR1 SEHNR, CDR2 FQNEAQ (reference sequence). The CDR3 has 12 residues. Trimming removed 5 bases at V and 5 bases at J, with 9 bases between. CDR3 protein: CASSPYVTEAFF. CDR3 DNA: TGTGCCAGCAGCCCCTATGTAACTGAAGCTTTCTTT.

As DNA, the CDR3 is TGTGCCAGCAGCGCAGTAGGGGGAACCTACAATGAGCAGTTCTTC. Translating it yields CASSAVGGTYNEQFF. The V gene is TRBV7-9, the J gene TRBJ2-1; the D gene is possibly TRBD1 (6 bases). This CDR3 has 15 residues. With 5 bases removed from V and 2 bases from J, the gap between germline ends came to 13 bases. Germline assignment: CDR1 SEHNR and CDR2 FQNEAQ (reference sequence).

This chain joins TRBV29-1 and TRBJ2-1; D is unresolved. V was shortened by 3 bases and J by 0 bases, with 9 bases between the two germline ends. This CDR3 has 14 residues. Germline lookup yields CDR1 SQVTM and CDR2 ANQGSEA. Written as DNA, the CDR3 is TGCAGCGTTGAGGGCGCAGTCTCCTACAATGAGCAGTTCTTC. Protein sequence: CSVEGAVSYNEQFF.

The J gene is TRBJ2-3, the V gene TRBV12-5; D perhaps matches TRBD2 (6 bases). Between the trimmed V and J ends, which lost 4 bases and 6 bases, there was a span of 11 bases. This CDR3 region has 13 residues. Germline V gene data show CDR1 as LGHNT and CDR2 as FRNRAP. CDR3 protein: CASGSPGRDTQYF. In DNA form, the CDR3 reads TGTGCTAGTGGTTCACCAGGGAGGGATACGCAGTATTTT.